This record concerns one TCR beta chain sequence. The repertoire was sequenced with immunoSEQ multiplex PCR; TCRdb's copy has only in-frame clones and lacks some. Of 50,000 or so clones in the sample, approximately 86% were seen once. These data come from a study of PD-L1 blockade in urothelial cancer. About the research overall: From 2014, patients received atezolizumab, given as 1,200 mg intravenously every 3 weeks. Typically, measured as a median, blood samples had approximately 130,000 T cells. From 0 to 3 prior chemotherapy regimens had been given to the patients.

V lost 0 bases to trimming and J lost 0 bases, with 8 bases between them. The CDR3 is made up of 15 amino acids. Germline V lookup: CDR1 SGHNT, CDR2 YYREEE (reference sequence). The chain is built from TRBV5-4 and TRBJ2-3; D gene uncertain. Sequences were derived from PBMCs, sampled around atezolizumab (anti-PD-L1) treatment. This TCR came from a man aged 55 to 69 with urothelial cancer. CDR3 protein: CASSLASTSTDTQYF. DNA for the CDR3: TGTGCCAGCAGCTTGGCCTCGACTAGCACAGATACGCAGTATTTT.